A single T cell receptor beta chain is shown here with its context. The entry originates in a study of control samples from healthy donors and cancer patients. This CDR3 is built from 13 residues. Germline V CDR1 and CDR2: LNHDA, SQIVND (reference sequence). The V gene lost 1 base and the J gene lost 6 bases, with 9 bases spanning the gap. TCRdb's copy holds only in-frame clones and misses some; the assay was immunoSEQ multiplex PCR. The sample has about 170,000 clones; roughly 94% are singletons. The clonotype was recovered from a young woman in good health. The rearrangement uses TRBV19 and TRBJ1-2, with D hard to call. Sequencing was carried out using blood. The DNA for the CDR3 is TGTGCCAGTAGTATAGGCCCCAGCGATGGCTACACCTTC. As protein: CASSIGPSDGYTF.